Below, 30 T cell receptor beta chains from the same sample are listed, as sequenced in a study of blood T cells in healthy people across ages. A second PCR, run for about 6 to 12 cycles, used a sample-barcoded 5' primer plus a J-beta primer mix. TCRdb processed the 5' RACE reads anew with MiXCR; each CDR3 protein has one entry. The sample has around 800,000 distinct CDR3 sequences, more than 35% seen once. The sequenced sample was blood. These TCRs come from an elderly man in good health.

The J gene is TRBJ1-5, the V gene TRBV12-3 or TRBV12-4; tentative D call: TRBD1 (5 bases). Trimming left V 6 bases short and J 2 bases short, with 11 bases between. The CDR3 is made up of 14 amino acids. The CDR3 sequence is CASSIQGGNQPQHF. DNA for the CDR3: TGTGCCAGCAGCATCCAGGGTGGCAATCAGCCCCAGCATTTT.

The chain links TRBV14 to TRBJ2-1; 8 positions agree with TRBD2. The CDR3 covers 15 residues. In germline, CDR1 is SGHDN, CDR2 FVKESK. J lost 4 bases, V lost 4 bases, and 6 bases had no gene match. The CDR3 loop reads CASSRRGGTYNEQFF. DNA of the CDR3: TGTGCCAGCAGCCGCCGGGGGGGTACTTACAATGAGCAGTTCTTC.

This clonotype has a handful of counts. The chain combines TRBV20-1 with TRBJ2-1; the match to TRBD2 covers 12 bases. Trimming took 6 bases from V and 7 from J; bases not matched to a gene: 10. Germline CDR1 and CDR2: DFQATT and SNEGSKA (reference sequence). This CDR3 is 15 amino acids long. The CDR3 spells CSAPTSGRSGNEQFF. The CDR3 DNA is TGCAGTGCCCCGACTAGCGGGAGATCGGGGAATGAGCAGTTCTTC.

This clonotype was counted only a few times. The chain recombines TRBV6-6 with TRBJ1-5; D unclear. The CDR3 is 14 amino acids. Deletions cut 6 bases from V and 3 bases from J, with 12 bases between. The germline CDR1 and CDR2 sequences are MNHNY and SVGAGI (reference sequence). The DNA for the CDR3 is TGTGCCAGCAGCTCAGCAGGTTCCAATCAGCCCCAGCATTTT. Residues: CASSSAGSNQPQHF.

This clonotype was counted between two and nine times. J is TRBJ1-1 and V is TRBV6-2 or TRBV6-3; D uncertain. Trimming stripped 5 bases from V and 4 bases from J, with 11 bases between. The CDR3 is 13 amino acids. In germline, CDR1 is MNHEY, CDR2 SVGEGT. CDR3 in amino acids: CASSATSVTEAFF. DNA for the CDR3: TGTGCCAGCAGTGCAACATCGGTCACTGAAGCTTTCTTT.

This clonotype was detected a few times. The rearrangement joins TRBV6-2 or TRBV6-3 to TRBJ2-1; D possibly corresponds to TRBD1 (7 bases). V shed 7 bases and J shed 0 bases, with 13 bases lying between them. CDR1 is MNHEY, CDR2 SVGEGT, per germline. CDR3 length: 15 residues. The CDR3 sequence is CASNQGGRSYNEQFF. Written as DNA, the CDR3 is TGTGCCAGCAACCAGGGGGGTCGCTCCTACAATGAGCAGTTCTTC.

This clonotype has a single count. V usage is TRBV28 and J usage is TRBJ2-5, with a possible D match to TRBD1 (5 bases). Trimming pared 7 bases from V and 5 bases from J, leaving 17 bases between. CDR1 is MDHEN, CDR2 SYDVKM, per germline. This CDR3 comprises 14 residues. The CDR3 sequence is CASILMTSGETQYF. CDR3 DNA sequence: TGTGCCAGCATCTTAATGACATCAGGGGAGACCCAGTACTTC.

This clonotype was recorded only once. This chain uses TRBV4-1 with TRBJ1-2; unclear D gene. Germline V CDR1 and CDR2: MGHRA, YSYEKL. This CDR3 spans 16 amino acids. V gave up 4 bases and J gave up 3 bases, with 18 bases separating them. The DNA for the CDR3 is TGCGCCAGCAGCCCGGCACCTTCTTGGCGGGACTATGGCTACACCTTC. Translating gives CASSPAPSWRDYGYTF.

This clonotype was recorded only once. This CDR3 is CASSPRQGENTEAFF. CDR3 nucleotides: TGTGCCAGCAGCCCAAGACAGGGGGAGAACACTGAAGCTTTCTTT. The chain has TRBV7-2 and TRBJ1-1; 9 nucleotides align to TRBD1. Germline-derived CDR1 and CDR2 are SGHTA and FQGNSA. J gave up 1 base and V 5 bases, and 5 bases lay outside the gene matches. The CDR3 has 15 amino acids.

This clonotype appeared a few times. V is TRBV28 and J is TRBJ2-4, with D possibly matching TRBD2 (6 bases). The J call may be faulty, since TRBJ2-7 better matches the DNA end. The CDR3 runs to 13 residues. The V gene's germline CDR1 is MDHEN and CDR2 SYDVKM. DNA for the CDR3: TGTGCCAGCCTAGGGGCGGGGCCGTACGAGCAGTACTTC. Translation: CASLGAGPYEQYF.

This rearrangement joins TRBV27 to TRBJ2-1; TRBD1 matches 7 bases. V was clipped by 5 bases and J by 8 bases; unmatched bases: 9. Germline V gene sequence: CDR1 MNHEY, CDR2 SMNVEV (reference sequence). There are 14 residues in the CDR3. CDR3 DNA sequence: TGTGCCAGCAGTATCGGGGACAGTTCGGATGAGCAGTTCTTC. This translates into CASSIGDSSDEQFF.

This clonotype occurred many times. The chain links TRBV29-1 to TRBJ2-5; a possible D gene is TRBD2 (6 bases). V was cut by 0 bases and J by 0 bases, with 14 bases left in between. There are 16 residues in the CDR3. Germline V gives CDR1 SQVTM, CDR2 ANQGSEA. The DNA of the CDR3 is TGCAGCGTTGAAGAGGATCTAGCGTCAGACCAAGAGACCCAGTACTTC. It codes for CSVEEDLASDQETQYF.

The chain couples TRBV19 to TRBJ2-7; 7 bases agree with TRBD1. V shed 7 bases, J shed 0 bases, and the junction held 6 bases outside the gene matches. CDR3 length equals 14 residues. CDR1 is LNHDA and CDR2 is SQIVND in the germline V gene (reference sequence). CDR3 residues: CASKTDRSSYEQYF. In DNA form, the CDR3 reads TGTGCCAGTAAGACGGACAGGAGCTCCTACGAGCAGTACTTC.

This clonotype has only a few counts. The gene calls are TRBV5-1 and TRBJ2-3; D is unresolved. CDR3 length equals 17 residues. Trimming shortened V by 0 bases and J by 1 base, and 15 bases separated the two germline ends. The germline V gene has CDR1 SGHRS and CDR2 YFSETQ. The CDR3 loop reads CASSLALGNLGTDTQYF. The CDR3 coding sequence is TGCGCCAGCAGCTTGGCCTTGGGCAACTTGGGCACAGATACGCAGTATTTT.

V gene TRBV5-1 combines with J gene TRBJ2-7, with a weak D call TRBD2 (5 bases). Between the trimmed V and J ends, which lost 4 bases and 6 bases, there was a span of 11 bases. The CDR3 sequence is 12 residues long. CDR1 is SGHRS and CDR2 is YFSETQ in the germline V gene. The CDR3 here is CASSPSGTEQYF. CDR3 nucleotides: TGCGCCAGCAGCCCGTCGGGAACCGAGCAGTACTTC.

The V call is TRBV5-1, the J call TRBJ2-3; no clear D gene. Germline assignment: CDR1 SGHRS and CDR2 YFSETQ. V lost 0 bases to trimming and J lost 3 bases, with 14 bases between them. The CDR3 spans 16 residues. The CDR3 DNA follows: TGCGCCAGCAGCTTGGGGCCGGATCTAAGGACAGATACGCAGTATTTT. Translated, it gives CASSLGPDLRTDTQYF.

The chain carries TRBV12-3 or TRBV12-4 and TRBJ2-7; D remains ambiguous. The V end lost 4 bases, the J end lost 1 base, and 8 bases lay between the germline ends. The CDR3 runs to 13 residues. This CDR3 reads CASSSLASYEQYF. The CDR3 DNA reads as TGTGCCAGCAGTTCCCTCGCGTCCTACGAGCAGTACTTC.

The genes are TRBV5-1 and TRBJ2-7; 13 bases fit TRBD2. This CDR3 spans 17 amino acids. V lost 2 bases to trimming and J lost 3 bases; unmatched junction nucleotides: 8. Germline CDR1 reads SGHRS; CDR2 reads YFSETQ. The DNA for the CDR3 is TGCGCCAGCAGCTTCGGGACTAGCGGGACGAGGAGCTACGAGCAGTACTTC. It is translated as CASSFGTSGTRSYEQYF.

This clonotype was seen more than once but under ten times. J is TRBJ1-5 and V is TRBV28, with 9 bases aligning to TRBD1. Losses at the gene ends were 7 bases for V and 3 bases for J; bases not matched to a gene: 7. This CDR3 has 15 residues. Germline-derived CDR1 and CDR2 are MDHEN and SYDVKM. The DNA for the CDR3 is TGTGCCAGCAAATTAGGACAGGGGACCAATCAGCCCCAGCATTTT. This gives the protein CASKLGQGTNQPQHF.

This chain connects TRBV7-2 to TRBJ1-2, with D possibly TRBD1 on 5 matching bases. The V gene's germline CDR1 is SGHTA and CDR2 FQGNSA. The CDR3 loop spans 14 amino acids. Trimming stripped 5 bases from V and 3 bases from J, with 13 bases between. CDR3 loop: CASSRAAGDYGYTF. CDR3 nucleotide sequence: TGTGCCAGCAGCCGAGCGGCGGGGGACTATGGCTACACCTTC.

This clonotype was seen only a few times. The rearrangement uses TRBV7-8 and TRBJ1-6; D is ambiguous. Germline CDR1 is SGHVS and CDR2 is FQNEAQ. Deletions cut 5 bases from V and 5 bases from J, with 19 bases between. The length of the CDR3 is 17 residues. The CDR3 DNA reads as TGTGCCAGCAGCCCAAGGTCGCCCGACCCAGATAATTCACCCCTCCACTTT. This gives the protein CASSPRSPDPDNSPLHF.

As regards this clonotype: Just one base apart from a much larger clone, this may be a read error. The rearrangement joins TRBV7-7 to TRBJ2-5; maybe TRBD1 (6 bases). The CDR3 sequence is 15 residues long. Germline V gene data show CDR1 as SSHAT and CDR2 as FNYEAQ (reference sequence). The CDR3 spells CAGSLVGTQGETQYF. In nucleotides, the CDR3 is TGTGCCGGCAGCTTAGTAGGGACCCAGGGGGAGACCCAGTACTTC.

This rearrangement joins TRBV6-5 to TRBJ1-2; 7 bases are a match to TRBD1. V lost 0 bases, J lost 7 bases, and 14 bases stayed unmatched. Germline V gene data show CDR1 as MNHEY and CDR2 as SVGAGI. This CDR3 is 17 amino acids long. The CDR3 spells CASSYSKEGGIFRGYTF. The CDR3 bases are TGTGCCAGCAGTTACTCGAAGGAAGGGGGCATTTTTCGTGGCTACACCTTC.

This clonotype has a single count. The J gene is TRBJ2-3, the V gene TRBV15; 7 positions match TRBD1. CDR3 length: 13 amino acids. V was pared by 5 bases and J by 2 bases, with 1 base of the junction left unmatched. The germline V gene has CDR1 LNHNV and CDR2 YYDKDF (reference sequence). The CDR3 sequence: CATSQGDTDTQYF. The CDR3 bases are TGTGCCACCAGCCAGGGGGACACAGATACGCAGTATTTT.

Written as DNA, the CDR3 is TGCGCCAGCAGCGTAGGAGGACTAGCGGGGGGTTCCTACGAGCAGTACTTC. Translation gives CASSVGGLAGGSYEQYF. The chain joins TRBV5-1 to TRBJ2-7; 14 bases line up with TRBD2. This CDR3 is 17 amino acids long. Germline CDR1 and CDR2: SGHRS and YFSETQ. The trim removed 4 bases at V and 1 base at J, leaving 7 bases unmatched. The full variable domain, with the rest looked up from reference TRBV5-1 and TRBJ2-7, is KAGVTQTPRYLIKTRGQQVTLSCSPISGHRSVSWYQQTPGQGLQFLFEYFSETQRNKGNFPGRFSGRQFSNSRSEMNVSTLELGDSALYLCASSVGGLAGGSYEQYFGPGTRLTVT.

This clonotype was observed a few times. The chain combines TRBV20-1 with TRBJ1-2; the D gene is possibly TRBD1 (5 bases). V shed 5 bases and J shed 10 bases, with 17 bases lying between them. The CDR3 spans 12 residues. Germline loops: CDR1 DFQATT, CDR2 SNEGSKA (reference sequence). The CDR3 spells CSAGPGPNLYTF. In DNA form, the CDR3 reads TGCAGTGCTGGACCGGGGCCCAACCTCTACACCTTC.

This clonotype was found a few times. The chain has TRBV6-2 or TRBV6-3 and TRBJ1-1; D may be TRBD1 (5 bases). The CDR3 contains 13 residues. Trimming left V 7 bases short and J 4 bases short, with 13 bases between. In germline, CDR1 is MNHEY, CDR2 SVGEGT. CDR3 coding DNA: TGTGCCAGCACCCAGGGCCGGGCCACTGAAGCTTTCTTT. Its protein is CASTQGRATEAFF.

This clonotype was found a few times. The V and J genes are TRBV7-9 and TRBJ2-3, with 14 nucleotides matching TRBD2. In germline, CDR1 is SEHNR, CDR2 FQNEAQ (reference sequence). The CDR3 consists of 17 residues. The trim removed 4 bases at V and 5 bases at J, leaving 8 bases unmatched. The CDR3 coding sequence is TGTGCCAGCAGCTCCTTCGCCGGGACTAGCGGGAGAGATACGCAGTATTTT. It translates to CASSSFAGTSGRDTQYF.

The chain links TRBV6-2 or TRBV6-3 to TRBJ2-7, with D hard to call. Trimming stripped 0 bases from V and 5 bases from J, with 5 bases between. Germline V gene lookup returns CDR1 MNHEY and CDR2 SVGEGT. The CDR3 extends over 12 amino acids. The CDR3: CASSYSIHEQYF. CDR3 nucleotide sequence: TGTGCCAGCAGTTACTCGATCCACGAGCAGTACTTC.

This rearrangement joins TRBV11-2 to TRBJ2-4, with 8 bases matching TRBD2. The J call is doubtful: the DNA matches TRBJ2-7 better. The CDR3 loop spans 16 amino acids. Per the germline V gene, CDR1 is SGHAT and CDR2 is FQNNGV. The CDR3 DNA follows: TGTGCCAGCAGCTTAGAGAAGCGGGGGTCCGCCTACGAGCAGTACTTC. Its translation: CASSLEKRGSAYEQYF.